This T cell receptor beta chain was recorded in a study of T cells in Graves' hyperthyroidism and ophthalmopathy. This clonotype appeared many times. Amplification of TCR beta CDR3 regions was performed using RNA transcripts as template. During a first-round RT-PCR of the TCR CDR3, the HTBI primer set was used. TCRdb ran MiXCR on the multiplex PCR reads and lists one entry per CDR3 protein. The sample lists about 610,000 distinct CDR3 sequences, roughly 14% seen once, with around 4.1% in the top ten. The CDR3 length is 15 residues. CDR1 SGHRS and CDR2 YFSETQ come from the germline V gene. Trimming took 0 bases from V and 0 from J, leaving 4 bases between them.

The material sequenced was blood. The rearrangement joins TRBV5-1 to TRBJ2-6; D is unresolved. This sequence was found in a woman aged 40 to 49 with Graves' ophthalmopathy. In nucleotides, the CDR3 is TGCGCCAGCAGCTTGGGACACTCTGGGGCCAACGTCCTGACTTTC. Protein product: CASSLGHSGANVLTF.